The 23 T cell receptor beta chains in this list originate from one sample, sequenced in a study of tumor and adjacent non-tumor tissue in lung cancer. No cell sorting was done before RNA was extracted from the tissue. A modified ARM-PCR protocol with three rounds of nested PCR amplified TCRbeta. A single record per CDR3 protein comes from TCRdb applying MiXCR to the multiplex PCR reads. Altogether 69,000 or so distinct CDR3 sequences are present, about three quarters being singletons, with the ten largest covering approximately 28%. Specimen: lung tumor tissue. The receptors here all came from a man aged 55 to 70 with non-small cell lung cancer.

A word on this clonotype: A much larger clone sits a single nucleotide away, making a read error possible. The chain recombines TRBV11-2 with TRBJ1-1; 8 nucleotides match TRBD1. Trimming at V came to 6 bases and at J to 6 bases, leaving 9 bases not matched to a gene. Germline V gene sequence: CDR1 SGHAT, CDR2 FQNNGV. The CDR3 sequence is 14 residues long. In DNA form, the CDR3 reads TGTGCCAGCAGACGAGAACAGGGGGTCGCTGAAGCTTTCTTT. It yields the protein CASRREQGVAEAFF.

This clonotype has a handful of counts. The J gene is TRBJ2-5, the V gene TRBV5-1; TRBD2 agrees at 7 bases. The CDR3 runs 16 residues. J was trimmed by 2 bases and V by 2 bases; bases with no gene match: 9. Germline CDR1 is SGHRS and CDR2 is YFSETQ. In DNA, the CDR3 is TGCGCCAGCAGCTTAGGCGGGAGCTTTACACAAGAGACCCAGTACTTC. Residues: CASSLGGSFTQETQYF.

The rearrangement joins TRBV6-5 to TRBJ2-3; D remains ambiguous. The closer fit of TRBJ1-5 to the DNA end suggests the J call may be wrong. The CDR3 contains 14 residues. Germline V lookup: CDR1 MNHEY, CDR2 SVGAGI. CDR3 nucleotide sequence: TGTGCCAGCAGTTACTTGGATCTTAGAGATACGCAGCATTTT. Amino acids: CASSYLDLRDTQHF.

This clonotype was observed once. As DNA, the CDR3 is TGTGCCAGCATCCGTACAGGAACTAGCACAGATACGCAGTATTTT. The encoded protein is CASIRTGTSTDTQYF. The gene calls are TRBV7-8 and TRBJ2-3, with D maybe TRBD1 (5 bases). CDR3 size: 15 residues. The germline V gene has CDR1 SGHVS and CDR2 FQNEAQ. Trimming pared 7 bases from V and 0 bases from J, leaving 14 bases between. Combining the CDR3 with reference TRBV7-8 and TRBJ2-3 gives the whole variable domain GAGVSQSPRYKVAKRGQDVALRCDPISGHVSLFWYQQALGQGPEFLTYFQNEAQLDKSGLPSDRFFAERPEGSVSTLKIQRTQQEDSAVYLCASIRTGTSTDTQYFGPGTRLTVL.

The rearrangement uses TRBV6-5 and TRBJ2-5; a weak D match, TRBD2 (7 bases). The ends were cut back, 8 bases at V and 6 bases at J, with 22 bases in the middle. The CDR3 runs to 15 residues. Germline values: CDR1 MNHEY, CDR2 SVGAGI. CDR3 sequence reads: CASYYSRRGGQTQYF. Written as DNA, the CDR3 is TGTGCCAGCTATTACAGTCGGAGGGGGGGTCAGACCCAGTACTTC.

Of note for this clonotype: Compared with germline, one end of the junction differs, possibly owing to a read error. V is TRBV6-5 and J is TRBJ1-1; TRBD1 is a possible D gene (5 bases). CDR3 length: 15 residues. Germline loops: CDR1 MNHEY, CDR2 SVGAGI. CDR3 bases: TGTGCCAACAGTTACTCCCGCAGGGCTTGGGCTGAAGCTTTCTTT. Its translation: CANSYSRRAWAEAFF.

This clonotype is labeled as medium-sized. This chain links TRBV20-1 with TRBJ2-3, with 13 bases aligning to TRBD2. The length of the CDR3 is 16 residues. The germline V gene encodes CDR1 DFQATT and CDR2 SNEGSKA (reference sequence). Germline trimming cut 0 bases from V and 2 bases from J; bases unmatched to any gene: 2. CDR3 nucleotide sequence: TGCAGTGCTAGAGATGGGACTAGCGGGACCACAGATACGCAGTATTTT. Translation: CSARDGTSGTTDTQYF.

Concerning this clonotype itself: Mismatch with germline at one junction end may stem from a read error. The genes are TRBV10-1 and TRBJ2-7; D perhaps matches TRBD2 (6 bases). CDR1 and CDR2 (germline): WNHNN, SYGVQD (reference sequence). The CDR3 is 15 amino acids. In DNA form, the CDR3 reads TGCACCAGCAGTGACCGACGGGAGACAACCAACGAGCAGTACTTC. Translation gives CTSSDRRETTNEQYF.

V and J are TRBV29-1 and TRBJ2-1; D is unclear. Trimming took 3 bases from V and 11 from J, leaving 14 bases between them. Germline V gene lookup returns CDR1 SQVTM and CDR2 ANQGSEA. The CDR3 loop spans 12 amino acids. Here the CDR3 reads CSVDVAIDKQFF. CDR3 DNA sequence: TGCAGCGTTGATGTGGCCATAGATAAGCAGTTCTTC.

This chain uses TRBV29-1 with TRBJ2-3, with TRBD1 as a possible D gene (5 bases). V lost 5 bases, J lost 3 bases, and 18 bases lay in between. Per the germline V gene, CDR1 is SQVTM and CDR2 is ANQGSEA. The CDR3 length is 15 residues. CDR3 in DNA: TGCAGCGTTAAAGGATCTCGGACAACGACAGATACGCAGTATTTT. Residues: CSVKGSRTTTDTQYF.

This chain connects TRBV20-1 to TRBJ2-7, with TRBD1 as a possible D gene (6 bases). The J call is doubtful: the DNA matches TRBJ2-1 better. From germline, CDR1 is DFQATT and CDR2 SNEGSKA (reference sequence). This CDR3 spans 12 amino acids. The DNA of the CDR3 is TGCAGTGCGAGGGACACACCCGATGAGCAGTTCTTC. Translation gives CSARDTPDEQFF.

Written as DNA, the CDR3 is TGTGCCAACAGCAAAGCGCCGGGAGGGGCCTACGAGCAGTATTTC. Amino acid sequence: CANSKAPGGAYEQYF. This rearrangement joins TRBV21-1 to TRBJ2-7; TRBD2, the D gene given by the table, was not confirmed from the DNA. TRBV21-1 is shown as a pseudogene. The length of the CDR3 is 15 residues.

The chain links TRBV28 to TRBJ2-2; tentative D call: TRBD2 (6 bases). Per the germline V gene, CDR1 is MDHEN and CDR2 is SYDVKM. Trimming left V 7 bases short and J 4 bases short, with 10 bases between. This CDR3 region has 13 residues. CDR3 coding DNA: TGTGCCAGCATCCTGGGGGGCACCGGGGAGCTGTTTTTT. This codes for CASILGGTGELFF.

CDR3 in DNA: TGTGCCAGCAGCCGGACTAGCGGGAACGATGAGCAGTTCTTC. Translation: CASSRTSGNDEQFF. The chain joins TRBV6-1 to TRBJ2-1; 12 bases match TRBD2. CDR3 size: 14 residues. The germline CDR1 and CDR2 sequences are MNHNS and SASEGT. V lost 6 bases to trimming and J lost 8 bases; unmatched junction nucleotides: 5.

Turning to this clonotype: Germline is not matched at one junction end, which may reflect a read error. The V gene is TRBV7-9, the J gene TRBJ2-7; 9 positions agree with TRBD2. Germline loops: CDR1 SEHNR, CDR2 FQNEAQ (reference sequence). The CDR3 covers 14 residues. This chain's CDR3 is CASNGGTSRSEQYF. CDR3 bases: TGTGCCAGCAACGGGGGGACTAGCCGGTCCGAGCAGTATTTC. Full variable domain (missing parts from reference TRBV7-9 and TRBJ2-7): DTGVSQNPRHKITKRGQNVTFRCDPISEHNRLYWYRQTLGQGPEFLTYFQNEAQLEKSRLLSDRFSAERPKGSFSTLEIQRTEQGDSAMYLCASNGGTSRSEQYFGPGTRLTVT.

On this clonotype itself: One end of the junction does not line up with germline, which may come from a read error. The chain joins TRBV11-1 to TRBJ2-3; TRBD2 might be the D (5 bases). Germline assignment: CDR1 SGHAT and CDR2 FQDESV (reference sequence). The CDR3 consists of 16 residues. The CDR3 DNA is TGTGCCACCAGCCCGGATAGGGAGCGTTCCGGAGATACGCAGTATTTT. Translated: CATSPDRERSGDTQYF.

Notes on this clonotype: One junction end disagrees with the germline gene, perhaps due to a read error. The CDR3 is CASGLGSGELFF. CDR3 sequence (DNA): TGTGCCAGCGGCTTAGGGTCCGGGGAGCTGTTTTTC. The V and J genes are TRBV5-5 and TRBJ2-2; maybe TRBD2 (5 bases). Germline V gives CDR1 SGHKS, CDR2 YYEKEE (reference sequence). The CDR3 runs to 12 residues.

This clonotype was picked up a small number of times. The chain joins TRBV27 to TRBJ1-5, with a possible D match to TRBD1 (6 bases). Trimming took off 2 bases at V and 4 bases at J, with 12 bases between the two ends. CDR3 length: 15 residues. Germline CDR1 reads MNHEY; CDR2 reads SMNVEV (reference sequence). Written as DNA, the CDR3 is TGTGCCAGCAGTTTAATAACAGGGTCAAATCAGCCCCAGCATTTT. Protein: CASSLITGSNQPQHF.

This clonotype occurred many times. The chain uses TRBV20-1 and TRBJ2-7; D is unresolved. The CDR3 runs 13 residues. Germline CDR1 and CDR2: DFQATT and SNEGSKA (reference sequence). V lost 3 bases and J lost 3, with 12 bases in between. The CDR3 region is CSASSSQDYEQYF. The DNA of the CDR3 is TGCAGTGCTAGTAGTTCACAAGACTACGAGCAGTACTTC.

Comment on this clonotype: A read error may be the cause here, since a much bigger clone is one base away. V and J are TRBV11-2 and TRBJ2-7; D may match TRBD1 or TRBD2 (5 bases each). The CDR3 runs 14 residues. Germline lookup yields CDR1 SGHAT and CDR2 FQNNGV. CDR3 sequence: CASSHGTTTYEQCF. DNA of the CDR3: TGTGCCAGCAGCCACGGGACGACTACCTACGAGCAGTGCTTC.

Remarks on this clonotype: The CDR3 end shows no conserved phenylalanine or tryptophan, and so a read error is likely. The chain has TRBV6-6 and TRBJ2-7; either TRBD1 or TRBD2 may fit D (6 bases each). Germline V gene lookup returns CDR1 MNHNY and CDR2 SVGAGI (reference sequence). The CDR3 totals 12 residues. In nucleotides, the CDR3 is TGTGCCAGCATGGAGGGGGGATACGACCAGTACTAC. It codes for CASMEGGYDQYY.

Of note for this clonotype: The junction departs from the called germline gene at one end, perhaps through a read error. This rearrangement joins TRBV20-1 to TRBJ1-5; D is unclear. CDR3 length: 17 residues. Germline V gene lookup returns CDR1 DFQATT and CDR2 SNEGSKA (reference sequence). The CDR3 loop is CSARGRYRPVVNQAQHF. CDR3 nucleotides: TGTAGTGCTAGAGGACGGTATCGGCCAGTCGTTAATCAGGCCCAACATTTT.

With regard to this clonotype: This likely comes from a read error, as the CDR3 has no conserved phenylalanine or tryptophan at its end. The chain carries TRBV29-1 and TRBJ2-5; D possibly corresponds to TRBD2 (5 bases). The CDR3 consists of 13 residues. Deletions cut 5 bases from V and 5 bases from J, with 15 bases between. In germline, CDR1 is SQVTM, CDR2 ANQGSEA. CDR3 residues: CSVRTSSMETQYI. The CDR3 nucleotides read TGCAGCGTTAGGACCTCTAGCATGGAGACCCAGTACATC.